A single TCR beta chain is shown here with its context. The antigen it recognizes is unknown. Per-base quality was not reported, and no clone a single base away is much larger than it. The sample belongs to a study of T-cell reconstitution after alpha-beta-depleted transplantation in children (dated by TCRdb to 2016 to 2018). About the investigation overall: Using TCR repertoire profiling, the study followed T-cell immune reconstitution in a quantitative way in children after TCRalphabeta/CD19-depleted allogeneic hematopoietic cell transplantation.

The library came from PCR. Sequenced using an Illumina HiSeq 2500. TCR library preparation used molecular barcoding, with unique molecular identifiers applied to normalize quantification of the TCRbeta repertoire. Starting from the raw public reads, TCRdb applied fastp trimming at Q25, assembled clones with MiXCR and retained in-frame beta chains. Rows with one shared CDR3 protein collapse into an entry with the most common genes and DNA. The sample yields roughly 100,000 distinct CDR3 sequences; roughly 8.8% were counted once. The top ten clonotypes cover more than 6.5% of the sample. Its CDR3 holds 14 amino acids, cysteine through phenylalanine. The entry retains the CDR3 DNA only, 42 bases that are in frame from base 1. The V end gives up 3 bases and the J end 8 bases, leaving 5 bases in the junction not matched to a gene. For CDR1 and CDR2, the germline V gene lists SGDLS and YYNGEE.

The clonotype comes from a human donor who donated a stem cell graft to a child with congenital amegakaryocytic thrombocytopenia. This sequence uses TRBV9 and TRBJ2-1, with TRBD2 identical over 10 junction bases. Sequences were derived from PBMCs from the stem cell graft donor, sampled from the stem cell graft. The DNA reads as follows: TGTGCCAGCAGCGAAGCGGGGGGGTGGGATGAGCAGTTCTTC. This encodes CASSEAGGWDEQFF.